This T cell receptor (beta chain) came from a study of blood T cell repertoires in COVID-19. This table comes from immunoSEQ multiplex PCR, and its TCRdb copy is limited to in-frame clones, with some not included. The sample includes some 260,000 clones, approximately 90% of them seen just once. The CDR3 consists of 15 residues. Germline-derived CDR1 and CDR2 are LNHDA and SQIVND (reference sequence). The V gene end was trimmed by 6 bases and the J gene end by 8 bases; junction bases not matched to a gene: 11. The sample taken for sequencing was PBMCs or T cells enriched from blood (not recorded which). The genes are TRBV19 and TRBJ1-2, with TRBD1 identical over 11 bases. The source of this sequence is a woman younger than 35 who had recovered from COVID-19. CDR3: CASRDPGQGVGGYTF. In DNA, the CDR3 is TGTGCCAGTAGGGATCCGGGACAGGGGGTCGGGGGCTACACCTTC.